Included here is one T cell receptor beta chain sequence, with context. What this receptor recognizes is not known. No clone much larger than this one lies a single base away; base qualities are absent. The sample's time point label, in plain terms: about 28 days (+/-7) after the second vaccine dose. AZD1222 recipients given second doses at about 4 weeks or at about 12 weeks were pooled, since spike-specific TCR depth and breadth were not found to differ between the two schedules. Vaccinee samples came from UK trials COV001 and COV002, including a single-blind randomized controlled phase 2/3 trial of AZD1222 (ChAdOx1 nCoV-19) in healthy adults. For TCRbeta chain sequencing, PBMC samples were collected from trial participants at day 0 and at day 28 after the second dose. The CDR3 regions of human TCRbeta chains were analyzed by immunosequencing. For the original study's pipeline: Repertoire TCRs were matched against a reference library of SARS-CoV-2-specific TCRs generated with the MIRA antigen-specificity platform. Breadth was defined as the fraction of unique TCRs that were SARS-CoV-2-associated. Depth was defined as the fraction of total T cells that were SARS-CoV-2-associated. Using the MIRA data, each spike-specific TCR was assigned both to the spike region to which the TCR was reactive and to a CD4 or CD8 class. Log10-transformed breadth and depth values were compared by one-way ANOVA with Sidak's multiple comparisons tests. The source is immuneACCESS, and TCRdb retained only in-frame sequences with V and J called. Part of the clones is not carried over; for the studies checked, unresolved V genes explain less than half of this, and the remainder is unexplained. D and trimming come from the DNA, and the V and J calls and clone size come from that table. Across this sample there are 120,000 or so clones, with about 86% seen only once. In total, the top ten clones hold approximately 18% of the sample.

In the germline V gene, CDR1 corresponds to MGHRA and CDR2 to YSYEKL. V is trimmed back by 0 bases and J by 0 bases, and the junction contains 8 bases that no gene match accounts for. The CDR3 runs 17 amino acids, cysteine and phenylalanine included. Only the CDR3 DNA is retained, 51 bases long and in frame from the first base. The data were obtained in a study of T cell responses to AZD1222 COVID-19 vaccine (dated by TCRdb to about 2021). Turning to the overall study: A total of over 230 trial participants underwent TCR sequencing, of whom around 200 received two doses of AZD1222 and roughly 25 received two doses of the MenACWY control vaccine. Trial participants were enrolled by age into subgroups of 18-55, 56-69 and 70-plus years, and around 140, 26 and 57 TCR-sequenced participants, respectively, were included in these subgroups.

The study at large found these results: Reportedly, close to half of the unique spike-specific TCRs recognized epitopes lying outside the regions that are mutated in the B.1.351 and B.1.1.7 variants. Conclusions about previously exposed vaccinees are limited because only six or seven AZD1222 recipients were SARS-CoV-2 seropositive at baseline. Spike-specific TCR breadth and depth rose significantly after two AZD1222 doses compared with day 0 and with MenACWY recipients. Participants were mostly white British and included more females than males, and it was suggested by the authors that clonal diversity may have been underestimated. Because no day 14 peak-response samples were available, the repertoires could be characterized only after the peak T cell response. Vaccine-associated CD4 TCRs spanned the whole spike protein, with dominant responses in regions 160-218 and 743-854. The 56-69-year group was small, and its depth increase did not reach significance, likely because of low power.

The source was peripheral blood, collected 28 days after the second AZD1222 dose. This clonotype was sampled from an adult who received the AZD1222 COVID-19 vaccine. The sequence joins TRBV4-1 to TRBJ2-7, with 7 middle bases fitting TRBD2. Here the CDR3 is given as CASSQESGGGLSYEQYF. The DNA reads as follows: TGCGCCAGCAGCCAAGAATCGGGGGGAGGACTCTCCTACGAGCAGTACTTC.